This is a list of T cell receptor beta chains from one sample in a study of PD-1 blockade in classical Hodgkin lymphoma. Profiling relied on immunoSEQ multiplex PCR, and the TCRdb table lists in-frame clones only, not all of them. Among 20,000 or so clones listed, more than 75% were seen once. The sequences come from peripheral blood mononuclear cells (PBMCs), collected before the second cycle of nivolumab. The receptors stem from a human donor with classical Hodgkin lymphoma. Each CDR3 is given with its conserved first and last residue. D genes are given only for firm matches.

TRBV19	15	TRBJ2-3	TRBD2	TGTGCCAGTAGTACTAGCGGAGCTAGCACAGATACGCAGTATTTT	CASSTSGASTDTQYF
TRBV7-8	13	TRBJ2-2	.	TGTGCCAGCACCCCCTTCCAATCCGGGGAGCTGTTTTTT	CASTPFQSGELFF
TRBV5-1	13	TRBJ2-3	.	TGCGCCAGCGGGTCCGGGAAAACAGATACGCAGTATTTT	CASGSGKTDTQYF
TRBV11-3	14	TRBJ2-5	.	TGTGCCAGCAGCTTAGGTCTAGTACAAGAGACCCAGTACTTC	CASSLGLVQETQYF
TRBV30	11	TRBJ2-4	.	TGTGCCTGGAGTCAGGGAGGCATTCAGTACTTC	CAWSQGGIQYF
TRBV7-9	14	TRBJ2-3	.	TGTGCCAGCAGCATTAGCGTGTCCACAGATACGCAGTATTTT	CASSISVSTDTQYF
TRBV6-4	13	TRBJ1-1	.	TGTGCCAGCAGTGTCGCCGAGCACACTGAAGCTTTCTTT	CASSVAEHTEAFF
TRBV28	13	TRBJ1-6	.	TGTGCCAGCAGCCGGACGAGATCTTCACCCCTCCACTTT	CASSRTRSSPLHF
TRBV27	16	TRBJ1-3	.	TGTGCCAGCAGTCGCAGGGAAAGAAAGACTGGAAACACCATATATTTT	CASSRRERKTGNTIYF
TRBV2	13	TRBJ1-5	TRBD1	TGTGCCAGCACGGGGACAGTCAATCAGCCCCAGCATTTT	CASTGTVNQPQHF